The rows below give T cell receptor beta chains drawn from one sample of a study of blood T cell repertoires in COVID-19. The table came from immunoSEQ multiplex PCR; TCRdb's copy has only in-frame clones and leaves some out. The data hold 88,000 or so clones, with around 89% observed a single time. The source material was PBMCs or T cells enriched from blood (not recorded which). The receptors shown here come from a woman aged 45-60 years with acute COVID-19. CDR3s include the opening cysteine and the closing phenylalanine or tryptophan. The D gene is left open where the match is weak.

cdr3_aa: CASSDPGQGGITEAFF; cdr3_nt: TGTGCCAGCAGTGACCCGGGACAGGGGGGCATCACTGAAGCTTTCTTT; j_call: TRBJ1-1; d_call: TRBD1; v_call: TRBV6-4
cdr3_aa: CASSYGLNTDTQYF; cdr3_nt: TGCGCCAGCAGCTATGGACTCAACACAGATACGCAGTATTTT; j_call: TRBJ2-3; d_call: NA; v_call: TRBV5-1
cdr3_aa: CASTTGGSTYNEQFF; cdr3_nt: TGTGCCAGCACCACGGGTGGGAGTACCTACAATGAGCAGTTCTTC; j_call: TRBJ2-1; d_call: NA; v_call: TRBV28
cdr3_aa: CASSQDQGTVSYNEQFF; cdr3_nt: TGCGCCAGCAGCCAAGATCAGGGGACCGTCTCCTACAATGAGCAGTTCTTC; j_call: TRBJ2-1; d_call: NA; v_call: TRBV4-1
cdr3_aa: CASSSKAAGETGELFF; cdr3_nt: TGTGCCAGCAGCTCCAAGGCAGCGGGTGAGACCGGGGAGCTGTTTTTT; j_call: TRBJ2-2; d_call: NA; v_call: TRBV5-4
cdr3_aa: CASSASRTSGRNEQYF; cdr3_nt: TGTGCCAGCAGTGCCTCTCGGACTAGCGGGAGGAACGAGCAGTACTTC; j_call: TRBJ2-7; d_call: TRBD2; v_call: TRBV27
cdr3_aa: CASSPLGAASGANVLTF; cdr3_nt: TGCGCCAGCAGCCCTTTAGGGGCCGCCTCTGGGGCCAACGTCCTGACTTTC; j_call: TRBJ2-6; d_call: NA; v_call: TRBV4-3
cdr3_aa: CASSLAPGKNLYNSPLHF; cdr3_nt: TGTGCCAGCAGTTTAGCTCCGGGGAAGAACCTCTATAATTCACCCCTCCACTTT; j_call: TRBJ1-6; d_call: NA; v_call: TRBV27
cdr3_aa: CASSLGPLAGGSQYF; cdr3_nt: TGTGCCAGCAGCTTAGGCCCTCTAGCGGGAGGTTCCCAGTACTTC; j_call: TRBJ2-5; d_call: TRBD2; v_call: TRBV7-6
cdr3_aa: CATSKTGDYGYTF; cdr3_nt: TGTGCCACCTCTAAGACAGGGGACTATGGCTACACCTTC; j_call: TRBJ1-2; d_call: TRBD1; v_call: TRBV24-1
cdr3_aa: CASSSGAGGGPQHF; cdr3_nt: TGTGCCAGCAGCTCCGGAGCGGGGGGTGGTCCCCAGCATTTT; j_call: TRBJ1-5; d_call: NA; v_call: TRBV7-2
cdr3_aa: CAWSVRRLAYEQYF; cdr3_nt: TGTGCCTGGAGTGTACGTCGACTAGCCTACGAGCAGTACTTC; j_call: TRBJ2-7; d_call: NA; v_call: TRBV30
cdr3_aa: CASSLRESGANVLTF; cdr3_nt: TGTGCCAGCAGCTTACGGGAGTCTGGGGCCAACGTCCTGACTTTC; j_call: TRBJ2-6; d_call: NA; v_call: TRBV7-2
cdr3_aa: CASSQGLLSLIHFGNTIYF; cdr3_nt: TGCGCCAGCAGCCAAGGCCTTTTGTCCCTTATTCACTTCGGAAACACCATATATTTT; j_call: TRBJ1-3; d_call: NA; v_call: TRBV4-1